This TCR beta chain emerged from a study of CD8 T cells in Susac syndrome. Germline loops: CDR1 DFQATT, CDR2 SNEGSKA (reference sequence). V lost 0 bases and J lost 3, with 9 bases in between. This CDR3 spans 13 amino acids. When the RNA was reverse transcribed, random hexamers were used with an input of roughly 0.45 to 1 ug. Via MiXCR, TCRdb re-called the immunoSEQ multiplex PCR reads, giving one row per CDR3 protein. The top ten hold less than 0.4% of the sample, which has some 120,000 distinct CDR3 sequences, over 85% seen once. Sequencing was done on a sample of CD8+ T cells from PBMCs. The rearrangement uses TRBV20-1 and TRBJ2-7, with unresolved D. The TCR originated in a human donor with multiple sclerosis. The CDR3 region is CSARDVRNYEQYV. In DNA form, the CDR3 reads TGCAGTGCTAGAGATGTCCGTAACTACGAGCAGTACGTC.